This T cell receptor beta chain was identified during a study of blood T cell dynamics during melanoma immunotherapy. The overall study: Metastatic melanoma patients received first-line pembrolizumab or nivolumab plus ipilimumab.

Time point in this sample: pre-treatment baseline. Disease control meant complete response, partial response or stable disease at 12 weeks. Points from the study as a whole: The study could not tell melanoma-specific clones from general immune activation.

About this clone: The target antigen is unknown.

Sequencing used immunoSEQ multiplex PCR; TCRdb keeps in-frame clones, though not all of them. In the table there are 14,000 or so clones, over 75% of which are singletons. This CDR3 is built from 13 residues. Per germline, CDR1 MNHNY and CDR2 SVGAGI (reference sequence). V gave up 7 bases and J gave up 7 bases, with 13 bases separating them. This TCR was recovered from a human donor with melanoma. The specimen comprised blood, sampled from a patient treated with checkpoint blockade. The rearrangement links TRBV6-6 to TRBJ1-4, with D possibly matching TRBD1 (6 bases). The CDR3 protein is CASMGGAAEKLFF. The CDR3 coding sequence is TGTGCCAGCATGGGGGGGGCGGCTGAAAAACTGTTTTTT.